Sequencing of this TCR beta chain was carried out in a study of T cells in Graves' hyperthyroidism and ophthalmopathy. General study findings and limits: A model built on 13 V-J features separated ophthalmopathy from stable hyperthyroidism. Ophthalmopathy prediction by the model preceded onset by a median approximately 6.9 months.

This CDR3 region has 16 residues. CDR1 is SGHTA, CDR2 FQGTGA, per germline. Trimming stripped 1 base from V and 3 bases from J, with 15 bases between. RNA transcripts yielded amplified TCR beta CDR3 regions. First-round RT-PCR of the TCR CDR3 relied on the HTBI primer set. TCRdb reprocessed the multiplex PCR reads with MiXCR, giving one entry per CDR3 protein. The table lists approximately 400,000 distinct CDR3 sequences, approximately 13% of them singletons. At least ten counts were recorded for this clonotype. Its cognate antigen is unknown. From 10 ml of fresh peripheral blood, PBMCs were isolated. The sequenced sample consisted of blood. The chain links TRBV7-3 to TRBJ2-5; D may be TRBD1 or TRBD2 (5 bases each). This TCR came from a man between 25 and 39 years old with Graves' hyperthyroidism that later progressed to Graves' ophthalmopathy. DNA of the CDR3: TGTGCCAGCAGCTTAAACCTCGGGGCAGGGAAAGAGACCCAGTACTTC. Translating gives CASSLNLGAGKETQYF. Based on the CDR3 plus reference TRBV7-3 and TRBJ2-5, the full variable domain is GAGVSQTPSNKVTEKGKYVELRCDPISGHTALYWYRQSLGQGPEFLIYFQGTGAADDSGLPNDRFFAVRPEGSVSTLKIQRTERGDSAVYLCASSLNLGAGKETQYFGPGTRLLVL.